The rows below give T cell receptor beta chains drawn from one sample of a study of shared clonotypes between healthy human individuals. The protocol was immunoSEQ multiplex PCR, while the TCRdb copy is restricted to in-frame clones and leaves out a portion. This sample has millions of clones, with roughly nine tenths found just once. The specimen sequenced was naive CD4+ T cells sorted from blood. All receptors come from a young man in good health. Both conserved end residues are part of each CDR3. Each record gives: CDR3 length, clone size, J gene, V gene, D gene, CDR3 DNA, CDR3 protein. The D gene is left open where the match is weak. Only some rows state a clone size, as once, few, many or a class for expanded clones.

12	NA	TRBJ1-6	TRBV6-6	NA	TGTGCCAGCAGTTACCGGGATTCACCCCTCCACTTT	CASSYRDSPLHF
11	NA	TRBJ2-1	TRBV19	NA	TGTGCCCCACCGGCTTACAATGAGCAGTTCTTC	CAPPAYNEQFF
17	NA	TRBJ2-1	TRBV9	NA	TGTGCCAGCAGCGTAGCTGGGGACCCCGCATCCCCCAATGAGCAGTTCTTC	CASSVAGDPASPNEQFF
17	NA	TRBJ1-1	TRBV4-1	NA	TGCGCCAGCAGCCGCCTATCGGGACCCATAAGGGGCACTGAAGCTTTCTTT	CASSRLSGPIRGTEAFF
11	once	TRBJ2-3	TRBV20-1	TRBD1	TGCAGTGCGCAAGAGACAGGGGCGCAGTATTTT	CSAQETGAQYF
14	NA	TRBJ1-1	TRBV5-5	NA	TGTGCCAGCAGCCCAGCATCGGGAAACACTGAAGCTTTCTTT	CASSPASGNTEAFF
16	NA	TRBJ1-6	TRBV4-1	TRBD1	TGCGCCAGCAGCCAAGAGGGACAGGGCCGTAATTCACCCCTCCACTTT	CASSQEGQGRNSPLHF
15	NA	TRBJ2-5	TRBV5-8	NA	TGTGCCAGCAGCCCTGAGGGCTTCACCCAAGAGACCCAGTACTTC	CASSPEGFTQETQYF
13	NA	TRBJ1-4	TRBV18	NA	TGTGCCAGCTCACCCTCAATAGGGGAAAAACTGTTTTTT	CASSPSIGEKLFF
15	NA	TRBJ2-1	TRBV25-1	NA	TGTGCCAGCATCTTAGCGTTAGCGGTGTACAATGAGCAGTTCTTC	CASILALAVYNEQFF
15	few	TRBJ1-2	TRBV9	NA	TGTGCCAGCAGCCCCGCTTTAACAGGGAACTATGGCTACACCTTC	CASSPALTGNYGYTF
17	NA	TRBJ2-1	TRBV5-4	TRBD2	TGTGCCAGCAGCTCATTAACTAGCGGGAGGGGATACAATGAGCAGTTCTTC	CASSSLTSGRGYNEQFF
14	NA	TRBJ2-1	TRBV19	TRBD2	TGTGCCAGTAGTGCCGGGACTAGCCAGAATGAGCAGTTCTTC	CASSAGTSQNEQFF
14	NA	TRBJ2-7	TRBV10-3	TRBD2	TGTGCCATCAGGCCCAGCGGGGAACCCTACGAGCAGTACTTC	CAIRPSGEPYEQYF
16	once	TRBJ2-1	TRBV4-2	TRBD2	TGTGCCAGCAGCCAAGGTCACGGGACTAGCGGGTTGGAGCAGTTCTTC	CASSQGHGTSGLEQFF
16	NA	TRBJ1-1	TRBV2	NA	TGTGCCAGCAGTTCCCAGGGATTTTCGCTGAACACTGAAGCTTTCTTT	CASSSQGFSLNTEAFF
16	once	TRBJ2-1	TRBV5-1	NA	TGCGCCAGCAGCTTGGGGGTCTTCCGAGGGAACAATGAGCAGTTCTTC	CASSLGVFRGNNEQFF
15	NA	TRBJ2-2	TRBV28	NA	TGTGCCAGCAGTTTATCACCCCCGAACACCGGGGAGCTGTTTTTT	CASSLSPPNTGELFF
14	NA	TRBJ1-2	TRBV28	NA	TGTGCCAGCAGGGCCGGGACCGCCTATAAGGGCTACACCTTC	CASRAGTAYKGYTF
16	NA	TRBJ2-7	TRBV28	TRBD1	TGTGCCAGCAGCCCCCTCTATTCCAGGGGGTCCTACGAGCAGTACTTC	CASSPLYSRGSYEQYF
14	NA	TRBJ1-2	TRBV19	NA	TGTGCCAGTAGACCCACGGGCTTGGTACGTGGCTACACCTTC	CASRPTGLVRGYTF
12	NA	TRBJ1-1	TRBV30	NA	TGTGCCTGGAATCCCGGTAGACCTGAAGCTTTCTTT	CAWNPGRPEAFF
15	NA	TRBJ1-1	TRBV28	NA	TGTGCCAGCAGTTTCATTCGGGGGTTGAACACTGAAGCTTTCTTT	CASSFIRGLNTEAFF
14	NA	TRBJ2-3	TRBV5-1	NA	TGCGCCAGCAGCTTGGCCCTCAGCACAGATACGCAGTATTTT	CASSLALSTDTQYF
14	NA	TRBJ1-2	TRBV4-1	NA	TGCGCCAGCAGCCAAGATCCCAGGGGACTTGGCTACACCTTC	CASSQDPRGLGYTF
13	NA	TRBJ2-1	TRBV5-1	NA	TGCGCCAGCAGTGGTAGCTCCTACAATGAGCAGTTCTTC	CASSGSSYNEQFF
16	NA	TRBJ2-5	TRBV15	TRBD2	TGTGCCACCAGCAGAGATCGGGAGGGGCTGGGGGAGACCCAGTACTTC	CATSRDREGLGETQYF
13	NA	TRBJ2-1	TRBV7-9	TRBD2	TGTGCCAGCCAGCGGGATGCGGGCAATGAGCAGTTCTTC	CASQRDAGNEQFF
14	few	TRBJ1-2	TRBV6-1	NA	TGTGCCAGCAGCCTGAGCATTTCTAACTATGGCTACACCTTC	CASSLSISNYGYTF
14	NA	TRBJ2-2	TRBV18	TRBD1	TGTGCCAGCTCTCGACAGGGGCTTGGCGGGGAGCTGTTTTTT	CASSRQGLGGELFF
15	NA	TRBJ2-1	TRBV5-1	NA	TGCGCCAGCAGCGGAACTAGAAGCTCCTACAATGAGCAGTTCTTC	CASSGTRSSYNEQFF
17	NA	TRBJ2-7	TRBV18	TRBD1	TGTGCCAGCTCACCAATGACCCTCGGGACAGGGGTCCACGAGCAGTACTTC	CASSPMTLGTGVHEQYF
18	NA	TRBJ1-1	TRBV19	NA	TGTGCCAGTAGTATAGCCGGGACGACGCGTAGAGAATACACTGAAGCTTTCTTT	CASSIAGTTRREYTEAFF
18	NA	TRBJ2-2	TRBV18	TRBD2	TGTGCCAGCTCACCACCCGTCGGCGAGCGGGGGACCACCGGGGAGCTGTTTTTT	CASSPPVGERGTTGELFF
14	NA	TRBJ2-4	TRBV6-5	NA	TGTGCCACCATACCCCCGGGGGCCAAAAACATTCAGTACTTC	CATIPPGAKNIQYF
15	NA	TRBJ2-7	TRBV9	TRBD2	TGTGCCAGCAGCGTACGTACTACTAGCGGCTACGAGCAGTACTTC	CASSVRTTSGYEQYF
16	NA	TRBJ2-1	TRBV11-2	NA	TGTGCCAGCAGTCGCGATACTAGACTTGGTTCGGGTGAGCAGTTCTTC	CASSRDTRLGSGEQFF
14	NA	TRBJ1-1	TRBV10-1	NA	TGCGCCAGCAGTGAGTCCGTGGTAGGCACTGAAGCTTTCTTT	CASSESVVGTEAFF
16	NA	TRBJ1-3	TRBV6-6	TRBD1	TGTGCCAGCAGTTACGGGACAGGCCTTTCTGGAAACACCATATATTTT	CASSYGTGLSGNTIYF
13	NA	TRBJ2-2	TRBV6-4	NA	TGTGCCAGCAGCCGGGACTTCACCGGGGAGCTGTTTTTT	CASSRDFTGELFF
14	NA	TRBJ1-2	TRBV6-7	TRBD1	TGTGCCAGCAGGAACACGGACAGGGGCTATGGCTACACCTTC	CASRNTDRGYGYTF
14	NA	TRBJ1-2	TRBV11-2	NA	TGTGCCAGCAGCATCGCGGAGGGGCTCTATGGCTACACCTTC	CASSIAEGLYGYTF
15	NA	TRBJ2-5	TRBV7-7	TRBD2	TGTGCTAGCAGCCCGGGACTAGCGGGAGTGGAGACCCAGTACTTC	CASSPGLAGVETQYF
15	NA	TRBJ2-5	TRBV18	TRBD2	TGTGCCAGCTCACCCGGACTAGCGGTGGTCGAGACCCAGTACTTC	CASSPGLAVVETQYF
13	NA	TRBJ2-3	TRBV13	NA	TGTGCCAGCAGAAGGGGAAGCACAGATACGCAGTATTTT	CASRRGSTDTQYF
14	NA	TRBJ2-2	TRBV2	TRBD1	TGTGCCAGCTGGACAGGGCCGTTTGCCGGGGAGCTGTTTTTT	CASWTGPFAGELFF
14	once	TRBJ1-5	TRBV28	NA	TGTGCCAGCAAGGAGGGGACTAGCAATCAGCCCCAGCATTTT	CASKEGTSNQPQHF
15	NA	TRBJ1-6	TRBV6-5	NA	TGTGCCAGCAGTCAGACAGTTCCCTATAATTCACCCCTCCACTTT	CASSQTVPYNSPLHF
13	NA	TRBJ2-7	TRBV28	NA	TGTGCCACCACGATAGACTCCAGGTACGAGCAGTACTTC	CATTIDSRYEQYF